This TCR beta chain originates from a study of tumor-infiltrating lymphocytes in localized non-small cell lung cancer. At the level of the study: Tumor tissue and non-adjacent uninvolved lung came from each patient.

Trimming pared 1 base from V and 5 bases from J, leaving 12 bases between. The CDR3 is 14 amino acids. CDR1 is GTSNPN and CDR2 is SVGIG in the germline V gene (reference sequence). Regarding the study as a whole: Available tissue quantity limited TCR sequencing to a patient subset. Higher tumor T cell infiltration than in uninvolved lung was supported by TCRbeta sequencing. Recurrence-free survival showed no association with tumor T-cell fraction.

TCRdb's copy holds only in-frame clones and misses some; the assay was immunoSEQ multiplex PCR. In the table there are fewer than 25,000 clones, approximately 80% of which are singletons. As concerns this clone: Its antigen remains unknown.

V gene TRBV30 combines with J gene TRBJ2-1; D not certain. Sequencing used lung tumor tissue. This clonotype was sampled from a human donor with non-small cell lung cancer. CDR3 in DNA: TGTGCCTGGAGTGCCTCTTACAATAACAATGAGCAGTTCTTC. This encodes CAWSASYNNNEQFF.